Listed below are T cell receptor beta chains from one sample, sequenced in a study of tumor-infiltrating lymphocytes in primary liver carcinoma. TCRdb itself ran the multiplex PCR reads through MiXCR, one entry per CDR3 protein. The data contain approximately 310,000 distinct CDR3 sequences, 60% to 80% of them singletons. The material sequenced was peripheral blood. The source of these receptors is a middle-aged man with primary liver carcinoma and hepatitis B virus infection. Each CDR3 is given with its conserved first and last residue. The order of the fields is clone size, V gene, CDR3 protein. Expanded clones are given a class, and other clones once, few, many or no size at all.

clone size: few
V gene: TRBV30
CDR3 protein: CAWSPGQGQGFF

clone size: .
V gene: TRBV24-1
CDR3 protein: CATSNTRTGDGYTF

clone size: .
V gene: TRBV28
CDR3 protein: CASSLTGTYEQNF

clone size: .
V gene: TRBV28
CDR3 protein: CASRPLGDRDEQFF

clone size: .
V gene: TRBV10-3
CDR3 protein: CAISESTPEGGRNEQFF

clone size: .
V gene: TRBV29-1
CDR3 protein: CSVKFSGDTICF

clone size: few
V gene: TRBV28
CDR3 protein: CASSFWGPKGETQYF

clone size: .
V gene: TRBV4-2
CDR3 protein: CASSHSTGNIGSCFF

clone size: few
V gene: TRBV28
CDR3 protein: CASSLGTGGGTANYF

clone size: many
V gene: TRBV4-1
CDR3 protein: CASSQDGRGTDTQYF

clone size: .
V gene: TRBV5-1
CDR3 protein: CASSLGVEGANVLTF

clone size: .
V gene: TRBV7-2
CDR3 protein: CASSPQRGQPQHF

clone size: .
V gene: TRBV5-6
CDR3 protein: CASSLGQGGTEALF

clone size: .
V gene: TRBV11-2
CDR3 protein: CASSLAGGYSYEQYF

clone size: few
V gene: TRBV10-3
CDR3 protein: CAIKEGAQETQYF

clone size: many
V gene: TRBV4-1
CDR3 protein: CASSQEISDNEQFF

clone size: many
V gene: TRBV29-1
CDR3 protein: CSVEGESSYNEQFF

clone size: few
V gene: TRBV10-2
CDR3 protein: CASRLAGAKGNEQFF

clone size: .
V gene: TRBV2
CDR3 protein: CASSEGLNGYTF

clone size: many
V gene: TRBV11-3
CDR3 protein: CASSTLSGPTDTQYF

clone size: .
V gene: TRBV11-1
CDR3 protein: CASSSLDPLPSDTQYF

clone size: .
V gene: TRBV11-1
CDR3 protein: CASSLTMVETQFF

clone size: .
V gene: TRBV10-3
CDR3 protein: CAIKGQVNEQYF

clone size: few
V gene: TRBV20-1
CDR3 protein: CSAPISQGAADTQYF

clone size: .
V gene: TRBV6-1
CDR3 protein: CASRDPATRGRNEQFF

clone size: .
V gene: TRBV5-4
CDR3 protein: CASSSRTGSNEQFF

clone size: .
V gene: TRBV14
CDR3 protein: CVSSQEGLRSGYTF

clone size: many
V gene: TRBV29-1
CDR3 protein: CSAGTGGYNEQFF

clone size: many
V gene: TRBV12-3/TRBV12-4
CDR3 protein: CASRGYGQPQHF

clone size: .
V gene: TRBV6-1
CDR3 protein: CASSAPQGGQGVETQYF

clone size: few
V gene: TRBV5-1
CDR3 protein: CASSLGSTGELFF

clone size: .
V gene: TRBV19
CDR3 protein: CASSIDGQRNQPQHF

clone size: few
V gene: TRBV4-3
CDR3 protein: CASGQDGQELNEQFF

clone size: .
V gene: TRBV4-1
CDR3 protein: CASSAQIGTDTQCF

clone size: many
V gene: TRBV4-3
CDR3 protein: CASSQDWTSGIRQYF

clone size: many
V gene: TRBV5-6
CDR3 protein: CASSLFGNYEQYF

clone size: many
V gene: TRBV4-2
CDR3 protein: CASSQDGHSDLETQYF

clone size: .
V gene: TRBV5-1
CDR3 protein: CASSLKGSYGYTF

clone size: .
V gene: TRBV4-3
CDR3 protein: CASSRSGGYNEQFF

clone size: .
V gene: TRBV5-1
CDR3 protein: CASSLDGTRTEAFF

clone size: .
V gene: TRBV11-2
CDR3 protein: CASSQQASWARELFF

clone size: .
V gene: TRBV28
CDR3 protein: CASSSLLSRGDGETQYF

clone size: .
V gene: TRBV11-2
CDR3 protein: CASSLDKGGSFSGNTIYF

clone size: .
V gene: TRBV6-2/TRBV6-3
CDR3 protein: CANSDIGIQLANTGELFF

clone size: once
V gene: TRBV11-3
CDR3 protein: CASSTAGGPPNEQFF

clone size: .
V gene: TRBV28
CDR3 protein: CASSPSGGGIYNERFF

clone size: .
V gene: TRBV29-1
CDR3 protein: CSAWHAYTQYF

clone size: .
V gene: TRBV10-3
CDR3 protein: CAIRPGTGVDTQYF

clone size: .
V gene: TRBV5-6
CDR3 protein: CASSLVLSSYNEQFF

clone size: .
V gene: TRBV6-5
CDR3 protein: CTSSDRRTGELFF

clone size: .
V gene: TRBV6-1
CDR3 protein: CASSLLGTLSSYNEQFF

clone size: .
V gene: TRBV7-9
CDR3 protein: CASSVQGRHTEAFF

clone size: .
V gene: TRBV5-1
CDR3 protein: CASSDPSGFYNEQFF

clone size: .
V gene: TRBV6-4
CDR3 protein: CASSRLALGNEQFF